The 22 T cell receptor beta chains reported below all come from one sample, sequenced in a study of control samples from healthy donors and cancer patients. Sequencing was performed with immunoSEQ multiplex PCR; in TCRdb, only in-frame clones are kept and a portion is missing. The sample includes approximately 170,000 clones, over 85% of them seen just once. The sequenced sample consisted of blood. Receptors were obtained from a man younger than 40 in good health.

This clone was found once. The chain links TRBV19 to TRBJ1-1, with D maybe TRBD1 (6 bases). The CDR3 has 15 residues. Per the germline V gene, CDR1 is LNHDA and CDR2 is SQIVND (reference sequence). Trimming left V 0 bases short and J 3 bases short, with 11 bases between. CDR3 bases: TGTGCCAGTAGTATAGATCTCCCAGGGGACACTGAAGCTTTCTTT. Translation: CASSIDLPGDTEAFF.

The V call is TRBV7-2, the J call TRBJ1-2; 9 bases match TRBD1. Germline loops: CDR1 SGHTA, CDR2 FQGNSA. V gave up 4 bases and J gave up 4 bases; unmatched junction bases: 4. There are 14 residues in the CDR3. CDR3 in DNA: TGTGCCAGCAGCTCGGACAGGGGCCCCTATGGCTACACCTTC. Encoded protein: CASSSDRGPYGYTF.

The J gene is TRBJ2-5, the V gene TRBV11-2, with a weak D call TRBD2 (5 bases). The CDR3 spans 13 residues. The V and J ends lost 5 bases and 2 bases respectively, with 9 bases between them. Germline assignment: CDR1 SGHAT and CDR2 FQNNGV. Here the CDR3 reads CASSRRTQETQYF. DNA for the CDR3: TGTGCCAGCAGCCGACGGACTCAAGAGACCCAGTACTTC.

The CDR3 here is CASRGYSTDTQYF. CDR3 nucleotide sequence: TGTGCCAGTAGAGGGTATAGCACAGATACGCAGTATTTT. The chain recombines TRBV19 with TRBJ2-3; D is uncertain. Trimming cost V 6 bases and J 0 bases, with 7 bases left between them. The CDR3 spans 13 residues. Germline CDR1 and CDR2: LNHDA and SQIVND (reference sequence). Drawing the rest from reference TRBV19 and TRBJ2-3, the complete variable domain is DGGITQSPKYLFRKEGQNVTLSCEQNLNHDAMYWYRQDPGQGLRLIYYSQIVNDFQKGDIAEGYSVSREKKESFPLTVTSAQKNPTAFYLCASRGYSTDTQYFGPGTRLTVL.

The J gene is TRBJ2-5, the V gene TRBV6-6, with 7 bases matching TRBD2. CDR1 and CDR2 (germline): MNHNY, SVGAGI (reference sequence). The ends lost 0 bases at V and 1 base at J; junction bases unmatched: 5. The CDR3 spans 16 residues. This chain's CDR3 is CASSYSSAGVQETQYF. The CDR3 DNA follows: TGTGCCAGCAGTTACTCTTCCGCGGGGGTCCAAGAGACCCAGTACTTC.

This chain connects TRBV9 to TRBJ2-5; tentatively, D is TRBD1 (6 bases). Germline CDR1 and CDR2: SGDLS and YYNGEE. V was clipped by 4 bases and J by 2 bases, with 15 bases between them. There are 15 residues in the CDR3. The chain's CDR3 is CASSLLGTNQETQYF. The CDR3 region has the DNA TGTGCCAGCAGCCTCCTTGGGACAAATCAAGAGACCCAGTACTTC.

V and J are TRBV19 and TRBJ2-1; TRBD2 is a possible D gene (5 bases). Trimming took off 0 bases at V and 2 bases at J, with 8 bases between the two ends. Per germline, CDR1 LNHDA and CDR2 SQIVND (reference sequence). The CDR3 totals 15 residues. The CDR3 region is CASSIDSGAYNEQFF. CDR3 coding DNA: TGTGCCAGTAGTATAGATTCCGGGGCCTACAATGAGCAGTTCTTC.

V and J are TRBV5-5 and TRBJ1-5; D gene uncertain. This CDR3 spans 17 amino acids. V lost 4 bases to trimming and J lost 1 base, with 18 bases between them. Germline V CDR1 and CDR2: SGHKS, YYEKEE (reference sequence). CDR3 residues: CASSPLPATGSNQPQHF. The CDR3 coding sequence is TGTGCCAGCAGCCCCCTCCCCGCGACGGGGAGCAATCAGCCCCAGCATTTT.

Only one count was recorded for this clone. This chain links TRBV19 with TRBJ1-4, with 8 bases lining up with TRBD1. This CDR3 has 17 amino acids. V lost 3 bases, J lost 7 bases, and 13 bases stayed unmatched. Germline loops: CDR1 LNHDA, CDR2 SQIVND (reference sequence). For the CDR3, the DNA is TGTGCCAGTAGTATTATTTTGCCCCAGGGGGCGGTTGAAAAACTGTTTTTT. Its translation is CASSIILPQGAVEKLFF. Filled out from reference TRBV19 and TRBJ1-4, the complete variable domain reads DGGITQSPKYLFRKEGQNVTLSCEQNLNHDAMYWYRQDPGQGLRLIYYSQIVNDFQKGDIAEGYSVSREKKESFPLTVTSAQKNPTAFYLCASSIILPQGAVEKLFFGSGTQLSVL.

The CDR3 nucleotides read TGTGCCAGCAGTGGAATACAGGGAATTAACACTGAAGCTTTCTTT. This codes for CASSGIQGINTEAFF. The rearrangement uses TRBV27 and TRBJ1-1, with D possibly TRBD1 on 6 matching bases. The CDR3 extends over 15 amino acids. V dropped 5 bases and J dropped 2 bases, with 15 bases sitting between them. CDR1 is MNHEY, CDR2 SMNVEV, per germline (reference sequence).

The rearrangement uses TRBV19 and TRBJ1-6; tentatively, D is TRBD1 (5 bases). The germline CDR1 and CDR2 sequences are LNHDA and SQIVND (reference sequence). The CDR3 is 15 residues long. The V gene lost 6 bases and the J gene lost 3 bases, with 12 bases spanning the gap. The CDR3 sequence: CASRVRDLYNSPLHF. The CDR3 DNA reads as TGTGCCAGTAGAGTCCGGGACCTCTATAATTCACCCCTCCACTTT.

The chain employs TRBV2 and TRBJ2-4; perhaps TRBD2 as D (7 bases). The CDR3 has 16 residues. Deletions cut 5 bases from V and 5 bases from J, with 19 bases between. Germline values: CDR1 SNHLY, CDR2 FYNNEI. The CDR3 sequence is CASSSRLPGGENIQYF. The CDR3 DNA is TGTGCCAGCAGTTCCCGACTCCCGGGGGGCGAAAACATTCAGTACTTC.

The chain carries TRBV4-3 and TRBJ1-6; D not certain. Deletions cut 1 base from V and 8 bases from J, with 6 bases between. CDR1 and CDR2 (germline): LGHNA, YSLEER. The CDR3 runs to 13 residues. The CDR3: CASSQVQDSPLHF. Written as DNA, the CDR3 is TGCGCCAGCAGCCAAGTTCAGGATTCACCCCTCCACTTT.

V and J are TRBV6-1 and TRBJ1-6; maybe TRBD1 (5 bases). The CDR3 extends over 16 amino acids. Germline-derived CDR1 and CDR2 are MNHNS and SASEGT. V lost 3 bases to trimming and J lost 6 bases, with 15 bases between them. CDR3 DNA: TGTGCCAGCAGTGATTTCTTTGGGGGAGGTAATTCACCCCTCCACTTT. Translation: CASSDFFGGGNSPLHF.

This rearrangement joins TRBV6-4 to TRBJ2-3, with TRBD2 identical over 11 bases. The CDR3 consists of 16 residues. V lost 4 bases, J lost 4 bases, and 7 bases stayed unmatched. Germline V gene sequence: CDR1 MRHNA, CDR2 SNTAGT. In DNA, the CDR3 is TGTGCCAGCAGTGCCACCGGGACTAGCGGCGCAGATACGCAGTATTTT. This translates into CASSATGTSGADTQYF.

The chain couples TRBV11-2 to TRBJ2-1, with TRBD2 matching 8 bases. This CDR3 region has 17 residues. The germline gives CDR1 SGHAT, CDR2 FQNNGV. The trim removed 1 base at V and 0 bases at J, leaving 5 bases unmatched. CDR3 sequence reads: CASSLGTGGSSYNEQFF. CDR3 bases: TGTGCCAGCAGCTTAGGGACGGGAGGGTCCTCCTACAATGAGCAGTTCTTC.

V gene TRBV6-2 or TRBV6-3 combines with J gene TRBJ2-5; D might be TRBD1 (6 bases). The CDR3 extends over 12 amino acids. The germline gives CDR1 MNHEY, CDR2 SVGEGT. With 6 bases removed from V and 5 bases from J, the gap between germline ends came to 10 bases. The CDR3 sequence is CASSPGAETQYF. CDR3 in DNA: TGTGCCAGCAGCCCAGGGGCCGAGACCCAGTACTTC.

V is TRBV11-2 and J is TRBJ1-4; TRBD1 aligns across 8 bases. Germline loops: CDR1 SGHAT, CDR2 FQNNGV. The V gene end was trimmed by 4 bases and the J gene end by 8 bases; junction bases not matched to a gene: 9. The CDR3 is 15 residues long. Here the CDR3 reads CASSYRTGKSEKLFF. In DNA, the CDR3 is TGTGCCAGCAGCTACCGGACAGGGAAGAGCGAAAAACTGTTTTTT. The whole variable domain, filled in from reference TRBV11-2 and TRBJ1-4, reads EAGVAQSPRYKIIEKRQSVAFWCNPISGHATLYWYQQILGQGPKLLIQFQNNGVVDDSQLPKDRFSAERLKGVDSTLKIQPAKLEDSAVYLCASSYRTGKSEKLFFGSGTQLSVL.

The rearrangement links TRBV6-2 or TRBV6-3 to TRBJ2-7; no clear D. Germline-derived CDR1 and CDR2 are MNHEY and SVGEGT. Trimming removed 5 bases at V and 6 bases at J, with 11 bases between. The CDR3 is 12 amino acids. The chain's CDR3 is CASSQSRREQYF. In nucleotides, the CDR3 is TGTGCCAGCAGTCAATCCCGCCGCGAGCAGTACTTC.

The V gene is TRBV19, the J gene TRBJ2-5; D is ambiguous. Deletions cut 3 bases from V and 3 bases from J, with 17 bases between. The CDR3 contains 16 residues. Germline lookup yields CDR1 LNHDA and CDR2 SQIVND (reference sequence). The CDR3: CASSIHFGASKETQYF. DNA for the CDR3: TGTGCCAGTAGTATCCATTTCGGCGCTTCAAAAGAGACCCAGTACTTC.

The chain carries TRBV13 and TRBJ2-7; TRBD1 agrees at 7 bases. There are 14 residues in the CDR3. The V gene end was trimmed by 1 base and the J gene end by 1 base; junction bases not matched to a gene: 1. From germline, CDR1 is PRHDT and CDR2 FYEKMQ (reference sequence). The CDR3 DNA follows: TGTGCCAGCAGCTTAGAGACAGGGTCCTACGAGCAGTACTTC. Protein: CASSLETGSYEQYF.

The chain is built from TRBV5-1 and TRBJ1-5; D gene unclear. Germline V gene sequence: CDR1 SGHRS, CDR2 YFSETQ. V lost 4 bases to trimming and J lost 0 bases, with 17 bases between them. The CDR3 extends over 17 amino acids. The CDR3 is CASSLTPSSYSNQPQHF. The CDR3 bases are TGCGCCAGCAGCCTGACACCAAGCTCATATAGCAATCAGCCCCAGCATTTT.